What follows is one T cell receptor (beta chain) and its context. Splitting of each subset's genomic DNA was done evenly across several immunoSEQ plates. Assay used: immunoSEQ multiplex PCR; TCRdb lists only in-frame clones, some missing. The table includes some 2,100,000 clones, approximately 94% detected once. Naive-designated CD8 cells lacked CD45RO, were positively enriched for CCR7, and omitted terminally differentiated effector memory CD45RA+ cells. All of the donors resided in Nashville, Tennessee, and each was a Caucasian adult. This CDR3 contains 17 residues. The ends lost 1 base at V and 2 bases at J; junction bases unmatched: 6. The germline CDR1 and CDR2 sequences are LGHNA and YNFKEQ. The data were taken from a study of shared clonotypes between healthy human individuals.

This TCR was sampled from a man aged 18-30 years in good health. Some clones in this sample may be carry-over from other donors' samples. This rearrangement joins TRBV4-2 to TRBJ2-1, with TRBD1 matching over 9 bases. Sequenced material: naive CD8+ T cells from PBMCs. In DNA, the CDR3 is TGTGCCAGCAGCCAAGGAACCGGGACAGGGACCTACAATGAGCAGTTCTTC. It translates to CASSQGTGTGTYNEQFF.